This T cell receptor beta chain was recorded in a study of response to subunit inactivated influenza vaccine. Study results and caveats: Authors proposed each seasonal influenza vaccination draws in few new T cells.

From germline, CDR1 is MDHEN and CDR2 SYDVKM. J lost 5 bases, V lost 6 bases, and 7 bases had no gene match. This CDR3 has 15 residues. MiXCR, run by TCRdb on the RT-PCR reads, gives a single entry per CDR3 protein. The repertoire has under 550,000 distinct CDR3 sequences, less than 8% of them found once; the top ten carry 13%. This clonotype has a handful of counts. Its antigen is unknown. This specimen consisted of PBMCs from blood, obtained about 24 months after vaccination. The chain joins TRBV28 to TRBJ1-4; 9 positions match TRBD1. The receptor's source is a man aged 50-75 years who received an inactivated influenza vaccine. The CDR3 coding sequence is TGTGCCAGCAGCAAGGGACAGGGTAAAAATGAAAAACTGTTTTTT. Its protein is CASSKGQGKNEKLFF. Variable domain in full (rest from reference TRBV28 and TRBJ1-4): DVKVTQSSRYLVKRTGEKVFLECVQDMDHENMFWYRQDPGLGLRLIYFSYDVKMKEKGDIPEGYSVSREKKERFSLILESASTNQTSMYLCASSKGQGKNEKLFFGSGTQLSVL.